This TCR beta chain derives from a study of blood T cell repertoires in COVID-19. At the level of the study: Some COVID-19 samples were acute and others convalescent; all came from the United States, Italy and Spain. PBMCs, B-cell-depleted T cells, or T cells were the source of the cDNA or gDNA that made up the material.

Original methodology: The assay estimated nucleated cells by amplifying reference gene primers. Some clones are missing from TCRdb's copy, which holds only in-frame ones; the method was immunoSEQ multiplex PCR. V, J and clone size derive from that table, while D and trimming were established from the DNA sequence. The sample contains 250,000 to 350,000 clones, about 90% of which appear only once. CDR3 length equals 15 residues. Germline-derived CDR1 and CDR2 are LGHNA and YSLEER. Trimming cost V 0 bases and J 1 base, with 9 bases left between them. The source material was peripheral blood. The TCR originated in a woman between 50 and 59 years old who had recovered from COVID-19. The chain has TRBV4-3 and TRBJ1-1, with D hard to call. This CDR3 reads CASSQDLGRNTEAFF. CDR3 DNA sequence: TGCGCCAGCAGCCAAGATCTCGGGAGGAACACTGAAGCTTTCTTT.